This TCR beta chain was obtained from a study of blood T cell repertoires in COVID-19. About the research overall: The United States, Italy and Spain were the sources of the acute and convalescent COVID-19 samples. Nucleic acid was either cDNA or gDNA, and it came from T cells, B-cell-depleted T cells, or PBMCs.

Trimming shortened V by 5 bases and J by 6 bases, and 28 bases separated the two germline ends. Germline CDR1 SGHNT, CDR2 YENEEA. The CDR3 runs to 18 residues. The table came from immunoSEQ multiplex PCR; TCRdb's copy has only in-frame clones and leaves some out. The data contain fewer than 450,000 clones, about 91% of them singletons. This TCR came from a woman in her forties or fifties with COVID-19, enrolled during active disease. This sequence joins TRBV11-3 and TRBJ2-5; D might be TRBD1 (6 bases). Source material: peripheral blood. CDR3 DNA sequence: TGTGCCAGCAGCCCTGAGCCCGCCGGTTCTATAGGGACAAAGACCCAGTACTTC. It yields the protein CASSPEPAGSIGTKTQYF.